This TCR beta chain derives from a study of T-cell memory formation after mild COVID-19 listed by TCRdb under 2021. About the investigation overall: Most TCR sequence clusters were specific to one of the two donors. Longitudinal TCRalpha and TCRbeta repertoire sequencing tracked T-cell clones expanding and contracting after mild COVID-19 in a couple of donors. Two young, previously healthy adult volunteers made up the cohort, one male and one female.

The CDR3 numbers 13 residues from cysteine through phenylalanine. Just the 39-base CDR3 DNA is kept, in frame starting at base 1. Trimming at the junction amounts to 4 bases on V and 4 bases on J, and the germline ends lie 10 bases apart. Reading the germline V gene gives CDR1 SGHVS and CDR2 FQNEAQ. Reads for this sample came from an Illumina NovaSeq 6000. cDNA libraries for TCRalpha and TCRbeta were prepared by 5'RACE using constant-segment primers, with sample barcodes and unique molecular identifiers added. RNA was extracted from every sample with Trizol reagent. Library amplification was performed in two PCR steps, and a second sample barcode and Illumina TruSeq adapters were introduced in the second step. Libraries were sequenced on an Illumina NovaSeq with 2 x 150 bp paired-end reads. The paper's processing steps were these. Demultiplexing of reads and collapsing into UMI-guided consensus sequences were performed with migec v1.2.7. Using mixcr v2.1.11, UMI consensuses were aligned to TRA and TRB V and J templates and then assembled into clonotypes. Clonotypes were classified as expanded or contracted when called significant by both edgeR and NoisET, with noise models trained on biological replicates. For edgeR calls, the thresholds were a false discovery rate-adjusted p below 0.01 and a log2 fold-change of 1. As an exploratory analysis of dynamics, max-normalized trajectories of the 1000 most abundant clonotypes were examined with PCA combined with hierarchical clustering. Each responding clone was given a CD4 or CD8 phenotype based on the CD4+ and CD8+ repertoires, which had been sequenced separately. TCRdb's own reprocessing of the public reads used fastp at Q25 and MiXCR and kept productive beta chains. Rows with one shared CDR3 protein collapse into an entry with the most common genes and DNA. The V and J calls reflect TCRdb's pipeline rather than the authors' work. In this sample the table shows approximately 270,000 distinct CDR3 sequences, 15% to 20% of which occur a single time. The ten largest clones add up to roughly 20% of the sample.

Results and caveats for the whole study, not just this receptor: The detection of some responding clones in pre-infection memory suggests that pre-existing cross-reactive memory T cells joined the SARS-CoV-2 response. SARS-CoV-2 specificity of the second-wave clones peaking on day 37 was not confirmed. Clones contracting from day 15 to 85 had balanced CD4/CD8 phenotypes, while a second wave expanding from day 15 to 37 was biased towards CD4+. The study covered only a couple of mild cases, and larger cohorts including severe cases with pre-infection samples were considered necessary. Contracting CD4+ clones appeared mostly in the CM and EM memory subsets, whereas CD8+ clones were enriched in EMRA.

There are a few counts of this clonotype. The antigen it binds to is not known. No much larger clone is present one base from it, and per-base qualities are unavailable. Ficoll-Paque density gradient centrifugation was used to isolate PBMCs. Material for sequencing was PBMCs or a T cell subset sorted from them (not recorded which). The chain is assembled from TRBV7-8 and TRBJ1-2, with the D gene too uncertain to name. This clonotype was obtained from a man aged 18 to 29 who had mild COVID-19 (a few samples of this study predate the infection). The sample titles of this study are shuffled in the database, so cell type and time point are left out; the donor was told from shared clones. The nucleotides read TGTGCCAGCAGCTGGGGTCCACTCTATGGCTACACCTTC. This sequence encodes CASSWGPLYGYTF. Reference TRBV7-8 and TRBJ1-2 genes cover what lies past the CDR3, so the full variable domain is GAGVSQSPRYKVAKRGQDVALRCDPISGHVSLFWYQQALGQGPEFLTYFQNEAQLDKSGLPSDRFFAERPEGSVSTLKIQRTQQEDSAVYLCASSWGPLYGYTFGSGTRLTVV.